This is a list of T cell receptor beta chains from one sample in a study of spatial heterogeneity in lung cancer. TCRdb recomputed calls from the 5' RACE reads with MiXCR, one row per CDR3 protein. The sample has 12,000 or so distinct CDR3 sequences, just over 14% seen once. Sequences were derived from lung tumor tissue, sampled at surgery. All receptors derive from a male donor with early-stage non-small cell lung cancer. Each CDR3 is given with its conserved first and last residue. D genes are given only for firm matches. Where a row states a size, it is once, few, many or the class of an expanded clone; other rows omit it.

V gene	clone size	J gene	D gene	CDR3 protein	CDR3 DNA
TRBV27	many	TRBJ1-6	TRBD1	CASSLRDRGGSYNSPLHF	TGTGCCAGCAGTTTACGAGACAGGGGAGGATCCTATAATTCACCCCTCCACTTT
TRBV11-2	many	TRBJ2-5	TRBD2	CASSLRSAGGSETQYF	TGTGCCAGCAGCTTAAGGTCTGCGGGAGGATCGGAGACCCAGTACTTC
TRBV3-1	NA	TRBJ2-7	NA	CASSPGLPLFYEQYF	TGTGCCAGCAGTCCGGGACTCCCACTCTTCTACGAGCAGTACTTC
TRBV7-2	many	TRBJ2-5	NA	CASSLEGTSSLTQYF	TGTGCCAGCAGCTTAGAAGGGACTTCGAGTTTGACCCAGTACTTC
TRBV5-4	medium-sized	TRBJ2-1	NA	CASSLASNNEQFF	TGTGCCAGCAGCTTGGCTAGTAATAATGAGCAGTTCTTC
TRBV5-1	many	TRBJ2-3	TRBD1	CASSLDPEFGRGSRIGADTQYF	TGCGCCAGCAGCCTTGATCCTGAATTCGGCAGGGGGTCACGAATCGGCGCAGATACGCAGTATTTT
TRBV10-3	many	TRBJ1-2	NA	CAISVWRKNYGYTF	TGTGCCATCAGTGTTTGGAGGAAGAACTATGGCTACACCTTC
TRBV4-2	medium-sized	TRBJ2-7	NA	CASRNRADTYEQYF	TGTGCCAGCAGAAACAGGGCTGATACCTACGAGCAGTACTTC
TRBV9	many	TRBJ2-5	NA	CASSQETQYF	TGTGCCAGCAGCCAAGAGACCCAGTACTTC
TRBV12-3/TRBV12-4	NA	TRBJ2-4	TRBD1	CASSENRGRNIQYF	TGTGCCAGCAGTGAGAACAGGGGGCGAAACATTCAGTACTTC
TRBV14	many	TRBJ2-5	NA	CASSQDRKGIAGGETQYF	TGTGCCAGCAGCCAAGATCGGAAGGGGATTGCCGGTGGGGAGACCCAGTACTTC
TRBV2	many	TRBJ2-3	TRBD2	CASSEGLAGSTDTQYF	TGTGCCAGCAGTGAAGGCTTAGCGGGGAGCACAGATACGCAGTATTTT
TRBV12-5	few	TRBJ2-3	NA	CASGLAIGLTDTQYF	TGTGCTAGTGGTTTGGCTATCGGTCTCACAGATACGCAGTATTTT
TRBV6-6	large	TRBJ2-5	TRBD2	CASSYVLAGGRETQYF	TGTGCCAGCAGTTACGTTCTAGCGGGGGGACGAGAGACCCAGTACTTC
TRBV6-2/TRBV6-3	medium-sized	TRBJ2-7	NA	CASSHSYEQYF	TGTGCCAGCAGTCACTCCTACGAGCAGTACTTC
TRBV7-9	NA	TRBJ2-1	NA	CASRPPSAEQFF	TGTGCCAGCAGGCCCCCGTCTGCTGAGCAGTTCTTC
TRBV7-3	many	TRBJ1-2	NA	CASSPGTAYGYTF	TGTGCCAGCAGCCCCGGGACGGCCTATGGCTACACCTTC
TRBV5-6	NA	TRBJ1-5	NA	CASSLKPTSNQPQHF	TGTGCCAGCAGCTTGAAGCCTACAAGCAATCAGCCCCAGCATTTT
TRBV7-8	many	TRBJ2-7	TRBD2	CASSRTSAYEQYF	TGTGCCAGCAGCCGGACTAGCGCTTACGAGCAGTACTTC
TRBV7-2	many	TRBJ2-5	TRBD2	CASSLVGGGAGETQYF	TGTGCCAGCAGCTTAGTTGGCGGGGGGGCCGGAGAGACCCAGTACTTC
TRBV7-2	NA	TRBJ2-7	TRBD2	CASSPGTIPYEQYF	TGTGCCAGCAGCCCCGGGACTATACCCTACGAGCAGTACTTC
TRBV11-2	few	TRBJ2-5	TRBD1	CASSQGQGWETQYF	TGTGCCAGCAGCCAAGGACAGGGCTGGGAGACCCAGTACTTC
TRBV29-1	NA	TRBJ1-2	NA	CSVEDRNYGYTF	TGCAGCGTCGAAGACAGAAACTATGGCTACACCTTC
TRBV2	many	TRBJ1-2	TRBD1	CASSEQGGGYTF	TGTGCCAGCAGTGAACAGGGGGGTGGCTACACCTTC
TRBV20-1	NA	TRBJ2-4	NA	CSAAGSQGAKNIQYF	TGCAGTGCTGCCGGCAGTCAGGGGGCCAAAAACATTCAGTACTTC
TRBV7-6	NA	TRBJ2-3	TRBD1	CASSLASWGTGGTDTQYF	TGTGCCAGCAGCTTAGCGAGTTGGGGGACAGGGGGCACAGATACGCAGTATTTT
TRBV5-1	many	TRBJ2-5	NA	CASPGETQYF	TGCGCCAGCCCAGGAGAGACCCAGTACTTC
TRBV20-1	medium-sized	TRBJ2-7	TRBD1	CSAKGTGSYEQYF	TGCAGTGCTAAGGGGACAGGGTCCTACGAGCAGTACTTC
TRBV14	NA	TRBJ2-3	NA	CASSMRRLRSSTDTQYF	TGTGCCAGCTCCATGAGGCGACTGAGATCTAGCACAGATACGCAGTATTTT
TRBV7-3	medium-sized	TRBJ2-2	NA	CASSPGSTGGRGTGELFF	TGTGCCAGCAGCCCAGGATCGACAGGCGGTAGGGGCACCGGGGAGCTGTTTTTT
TRBV7-2	few	TRBJ1-1	NA	CASSLPAKNTEAFF	TGTGCCAGCAGCTTACCGGCTAAGAACACTGAAGCTTTCTTT
TRBV6-6	many	TRBJ1-2	NA	CASSYIRGVNYGYTF	TGTGCCAGCAGTTATATAAGGGGCGTTAACTATGGCTACACCTTC
TRBV9	many	TRBJ2-3	NA	CASSVMGAARDTQYF	TGTGCCAGCAGCGTAATGGGGGCCGCACGAGATACGCAGTATTTT
TRBV6-1	many	TRBJ2-7	NA	CASSREGARNEQYF	TGTGCCAGCAGCCGAGAGGGCGCCCGGAACGAGCAGTACTTC
TRBV5-1	NA	TRBJ2-2	TRBD2	CASSLETSVLTGELFF	TGCGCCAGCAGCTTGGAGACTAGCGTATTAACCGGGGAGCTGTTTTTT
TRBV5-1	few	TRBJ2-1	TRBD2	CASSDKTSADSYNEQFF	TGCGCCAGCAGCGACAAAACTAGCGCCGACTCCTACAATGAGCAGTTCTTC
TRBV6-5	NA	TRBJ1-4	NA	CASSYGGAVDEKLFF	TGTGCCAGCAGTTACGGCGGGGCAGTGGATGAAAAACTGTTTTTT
TRBV7-9	NA	TRBJ2-7	NA	CASSASYEQYF	TGTGCCAGCAGCGCCAGCTACGAGCAGTACTTC
TRBV29-1	medium-sized	TRBJ2-7	NA	CSVAQGGSYEQYF	TGCAGCGTTGCTCAGGGGGGCTCCTACGAGCAGTACTTC
TRBV29-1	medium-sized	TRBJ2-7	NA	CSVWIPLIGQYF	TGCAGCGTCTGGATTCCTCTTATCGGGCAGTACTTC
TRBV13	many	TRBJ2-3	TRBD2	CASSSLAASYTDTQYF	TGTGCCAGCAGCTCCCTAGCGGCTTCTTACACAGATACGCAGTATTTT
TRBV30	medium-sized	TRBJ2-3	TRBD1	CAWTGGRDTQYF	TGTGCCTGGACAGGGGGTCGGGATACGCAGTATTTT
TRBV20-1	NA	TRBJ1-2	TRBD1	CSASPKGQGSYGYTF	TGCAGTGCTAGCCCTAAGGGACAGGGAAGCTATGGCTACACCTTC
TRBV7-2	many	TRBJ2-7	NA	CASSLVGGSEQYF	TGTGCCAGCAGCTTAGTGGGGGGTAGCGAGCAGTACTTC